This T cell receptor (beta chain) was captured in a study of shared T cell receptors in the human thymus. Regarding this clone: This same CDR3 is encoded by further DNA sequences in the sample.

The protocol was immunoSEQ multiplex PCR, while the TCRdb copy is restricted to in-frame clones and leaves out a portion. This table has 720,000 or so clones, approximately 83% appearing once. This sample was shared with a second study, whose subject was human thymus T cells. That source notes: Corrective cardiac operations yielded the resected thymus tissue. Thymic and blood repertoires showed apparently biased V and J gene usage. Related research reported highly overlapping thymic repertoires among unrelated individuals.

The sequenced material came from thymocytes. The sequence derives from a girl under three years old with a congenital heart defect.

The CDR3 DNA reads TGTGCCAGCTCACTATATAGGGGAGGTCAGAATGAAGCTTTCTTT. Its protein is CASSLYRGGQNEAFF. The chain combines TRBV18 with TRBJ1-1, with a weak D call TRBD1 (5 bases). Trimming stripped 4 bases from V and 7 bases from J, with 19 bases between. The length of the CDR3 is 15 residues. Germline V CDR1 and CDR2: KGHSH, LQKENI.